This T cell receptor beta chain was observed in a study of cytomegalovirus exposure and HLA in healthy donors. Overall study: Both the 95 to 150 validation repertoires and the roughly 700 first-cohort repertoires used the same platform, as reported by a later analysis.

A note on this clone: Its antigen is currently unknown.

The study's findings and limits: It was reportedly the case that the classifier diagnosed cytomegalovirus status with high specificity and sensitivity. Most sequenced TCRs were rare (though some public TCRs occurred in many donors).

The method was immunoSEQ multiplex PCR; TCRdb's version includes in-frame clones alone and lacks a portion of them. The table has some 180,000 clones, more than 75% seen once. Sequencing was done on a sample of PBMCs. The TCR comes from a man aged 25-45 years in good health and CMV-seropositive.

CDR3 sequence: CASSSTPPGLAGVVNEQFF. The DNA of the CDR3 is TGTGCCAGCAGTTCAACCCCCCCTGGACTAGCGGGAGTGGTGAATGAGCAGTTCTTC. The rearrangement links TRBV27 to TRBJ2-1; 13 bases map to TRBD2. Germline CDR1 is MNHEY and CDR2 is SMNVEV (reference sequence). The CDR3 has 19 residues. J was trimmed by 7 bases and V by 4 bases; bases with no gene match: 16.